This T cell receptor beta chain was found in a study of blood T cell repertoires in COVID-19. About the study: Sample material is recorded as cDNA or gDNA derived from T cells, B-cell-depleted T cells, or PBMCs.

The Seattle patients joined while their infection was active and were tracked longitudinally afterward. From germline, CDR1 is MNHNS and CDR2 SASEGT. The length of the CDR3 is 16 residues. Losses at the gene ends were 2 bases for V and 4 bases for J; bases not matched to a gene: 8. In the source study's methods: It was from reference gene primer amplification that nucleated cell counts were estimated. Sequenced by immunoSEQ multiplex PCR; TCRdb stores in-frame clones only, minus some. That table is the source of V, J and clone size, and D and trimming were worked out from the DNA. The sample contains around 110,000 clones, approximately 80% of which appear only once.

This chain joins TRBV6-1 and TRBJ2-1; 7 bases are a match to TRBD2. The clonotype originates from an elderly man with COVID-19, enrolled during active disease. Sequenced material: peripheral blood. CDR3 sequence reads: CASSESKGLTYNEQFF. The DNA for the CDR3 is TGTGCCAGCAGTGAATCGAAGGGACTAACATACAATGAGCAGTTCTTC.